These 7 T cell receptor beta chains share one sample of origin, sequenced in a study of response to subunit inactivated influenza vaccine. TCRdb reprocessed the RT-PCR reads with MiXCR, giving one entry per CDR3 protein. This sample has about 570,000 distinct CDR3 sequences, with about 11% found just once. This sample was also put to use in a study of T cells expressing NK-cell markers. That report adds: The TCR beta cDNA came from 5'RACE template switching with UMIs.

The specimen was PBMCs from blood, collected on the day of vaccination. These receptors originate from a man aged 45-60 years who received an inactivated influenza vaccine.

V usage is TRBV5-1 and J usage is TRBJ1-2; 9 bases agree with TRBD1. V lost 2 bases and J lost 4; bases outside the gene matches: 9. Germline values: CDR1 SGHRS, CDR2 YFSETQ. CDR3 length equals 16 residues. The CDR3 coding sequence is TGCGCCAGCAGCTTAGGGACAGGGACGGCCACCTATGGCTACACCTTC. It is translated as CASSLGTGTATYGYTF.

This clonotype was seen a handful of times. The CDR3 bases are TGTGCCAGCAGAAACAGGGGATTCGACTATGGCTACACCTTC. It specifies CASRNRGFDYGYTF. The rearrangement links TRBV28 to TRBJ1-2, with 7 bases identical to TRBD1. The CDR3 runs to 14 residues. J gave up 3 bases and V 6 bases, and 7 bases lay outside the gene matches. Germline V gene sequence: CDR1 MDHEN, CDR2 SYDVKM.

This clonotype was found a few times. The genes are TRBV5-1 and TRBJ1-5, with D unclear. The CDR3 length is 14 residues. V shed 2 bases and J shed 6 bases, with 12 bases lying between them. Germline V gene data show CDR1 as SGHRS and CDR2 as YFSETQ. The CDR3 reads CASSFRGGSQPQHF. The DNA of the CDR3 is TGCGCCAGCAGCTTCCGGGGAGGGAGTCAGCCCCAGCATTTT.

This clonotype is a singleton in its sample. J is TRBJ2-5 and V is TRBV6-2 or TRBV6-3, with D perhaps matching TRBD1 (8 bases). With 2 bases removed from V and 9 bases from J, the gap between germline ends came to 19 bases. In germline, CDR1 is MNHEY, CDR2 SVGEGT. The CDR3 is made up of 15 amino acids. The CDR3 protein is CASSYPQGGIWPQYF. The CDR3 coding sequence is TGTGCCAGCAGTTACCCACAGGGGGGGATATGGCCCCAGTACTTC.

V and J are TRBV6-5 and TRBJ2-2, with 8 bases identical to TRBD2. This CDR3 is 14 amino acids long. Germline V gene sequence: CDR1 MNHEY, CDR2 SVGAGI. V dropped 4 bases and J dropped 3; count of bases not matched to a gene: 1. The chain's CDR3 is CASSLLADTGELFF. In DNA, the CDR3 is TGTGCCAGCAGTTTACTAGCGGACACCGGGGAGCTGTTTTTT.

This clonotype was detected many times. The chain has TRBV28 and TRBJ2-5; tentative D call: TRBD1 (6 bases). Germline CDR1 MDHEN, CDR2 SYDVKM. The V and J ends lost 5 bases and 2 bases respectively, with 12 bases between them. CDR3 length: 14 amino acids. CDR3: CASSPRDTQETQYF. The CDR3 DNA follows: TGTGCCAGCAGTCCCCGGGACACGCAAGAGACCCAGTACTTC.

The table lists this clonotype with many counts. The chain uses TRBV7-2 and TRBJ1-1; D is ambiguous. Trimming shortened V by 5 bases and J by 1 base, and 11 bases separated the two germline ends. Germline CDR1 and CDR2: SGHTA and FQGNSA. The CDR3 runs 14 residues. The CDR3 DNA sequence: TGTGCCAGCAGCCAGGACGTGACGAACACTGAAGCTTTCTTT. It encodes CASSQDVTNTEAFF. The whole variable domain, remainder taken from reference TRBV7-2 and TRBJ1-1, is GAGVSQSPSNKVTEKGKDVELRCDPISGHTALYWYRQSLGQGLEFLIYFQGNSAPDKSGLPSDRFSAERTGGSVSTLTIQRTQQEDSAVYLCASSQDVTNTEAFFGQGTRLTVV.